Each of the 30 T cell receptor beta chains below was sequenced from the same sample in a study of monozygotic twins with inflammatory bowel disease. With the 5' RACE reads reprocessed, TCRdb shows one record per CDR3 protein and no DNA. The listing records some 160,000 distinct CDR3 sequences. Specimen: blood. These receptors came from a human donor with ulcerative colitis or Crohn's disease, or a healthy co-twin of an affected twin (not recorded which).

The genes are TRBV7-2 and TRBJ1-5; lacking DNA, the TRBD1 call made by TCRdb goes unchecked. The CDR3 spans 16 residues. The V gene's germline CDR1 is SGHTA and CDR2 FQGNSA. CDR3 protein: CASSLSQGINNQPQHF. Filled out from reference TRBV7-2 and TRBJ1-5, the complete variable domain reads GAGVSQSPSNKVTEKGKDVELRCDPISGHTALYWYRQSLGQGLEFLIYFQGNSAPDKSGLPSDRFSAERTGGSVSTLTIQRTQQEDSAVYLCASSLSQGINNQPQHFGDGTRLSIL.

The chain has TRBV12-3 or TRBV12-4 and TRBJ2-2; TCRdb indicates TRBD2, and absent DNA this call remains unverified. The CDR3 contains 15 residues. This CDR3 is CASSPGGSLNGELFF.

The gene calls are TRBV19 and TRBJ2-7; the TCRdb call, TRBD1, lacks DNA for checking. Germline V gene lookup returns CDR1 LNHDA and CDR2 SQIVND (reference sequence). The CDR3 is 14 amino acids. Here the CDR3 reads CASSAKLDSYEQYF.

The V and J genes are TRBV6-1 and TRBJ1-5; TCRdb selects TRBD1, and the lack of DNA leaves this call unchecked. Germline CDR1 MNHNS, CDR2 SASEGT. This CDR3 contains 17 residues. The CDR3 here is CASSGARGHRGNQPQHF.

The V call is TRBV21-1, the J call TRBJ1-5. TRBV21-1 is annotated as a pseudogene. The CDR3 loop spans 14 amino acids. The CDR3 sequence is CASSQRRGNQPQHF.

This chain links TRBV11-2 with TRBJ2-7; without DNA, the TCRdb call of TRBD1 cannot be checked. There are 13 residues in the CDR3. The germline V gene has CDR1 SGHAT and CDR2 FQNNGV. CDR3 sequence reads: CASSVGTGSEQYF.

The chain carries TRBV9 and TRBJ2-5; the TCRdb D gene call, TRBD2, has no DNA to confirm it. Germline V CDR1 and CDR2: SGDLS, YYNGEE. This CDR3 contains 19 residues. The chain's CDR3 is CASSVGGLAGGSNQETQYF.

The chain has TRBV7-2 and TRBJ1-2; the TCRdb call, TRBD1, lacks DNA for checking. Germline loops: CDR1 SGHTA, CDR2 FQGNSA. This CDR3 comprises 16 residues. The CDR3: CASSLDSPTGIEGYTF.

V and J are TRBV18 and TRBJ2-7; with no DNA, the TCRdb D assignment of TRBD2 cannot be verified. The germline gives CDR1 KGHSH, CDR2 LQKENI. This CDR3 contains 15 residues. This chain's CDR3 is CASSPVSLVSYEQYF.

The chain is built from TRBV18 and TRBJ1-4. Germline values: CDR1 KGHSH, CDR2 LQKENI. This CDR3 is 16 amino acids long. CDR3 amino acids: CASSPLQTATNEKLFF.

The CDR3 here is CSARVDRNEKLFF. J is TRBJ1-4 and V is TRBV20-1; TCRdb picks TRBD1, but there is no DNA to check that call. CDR3 length equals 13 residues. Germline lookup yields CDR1 DFQATT and CDR2 SNEGSKA (reference sequence).

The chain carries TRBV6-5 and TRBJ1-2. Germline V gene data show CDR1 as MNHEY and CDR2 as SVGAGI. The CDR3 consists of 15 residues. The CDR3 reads CASSYSRSRQHGYTF.

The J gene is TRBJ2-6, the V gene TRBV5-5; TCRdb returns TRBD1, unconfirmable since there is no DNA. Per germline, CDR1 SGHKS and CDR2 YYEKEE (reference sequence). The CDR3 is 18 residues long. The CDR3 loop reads CASSLFYQGLPGANVLTF.

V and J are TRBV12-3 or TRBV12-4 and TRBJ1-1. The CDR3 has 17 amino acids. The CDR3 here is CASSLKGPQGTNTEAFF.

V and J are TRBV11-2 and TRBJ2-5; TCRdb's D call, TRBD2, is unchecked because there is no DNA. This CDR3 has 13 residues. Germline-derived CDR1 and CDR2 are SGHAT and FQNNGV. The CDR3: CASSLGGEKTQYF.

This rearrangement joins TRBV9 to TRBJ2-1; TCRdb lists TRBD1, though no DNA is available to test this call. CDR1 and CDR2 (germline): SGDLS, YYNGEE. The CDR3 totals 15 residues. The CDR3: CASSLGRGPYNEQFF.

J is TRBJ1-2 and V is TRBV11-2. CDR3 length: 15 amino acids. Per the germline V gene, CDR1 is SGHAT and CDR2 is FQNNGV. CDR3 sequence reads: CASSLLADGNYGYTF. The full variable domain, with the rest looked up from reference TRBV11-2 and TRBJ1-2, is EAGVAQSPRYKIIEKRQSVAFWCNPISGHATLYWYQQILGQGPKLLIQFQNNGVVDDSQLPKDRFSAERLKGVDSTLKIQPAKLEDSAVYLCASSLLADGNYGYTFGSGTRLTVV.

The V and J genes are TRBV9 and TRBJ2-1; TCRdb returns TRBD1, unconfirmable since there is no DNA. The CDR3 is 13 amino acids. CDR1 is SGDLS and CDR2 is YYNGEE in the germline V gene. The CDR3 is CASSEGPSDEQFF.

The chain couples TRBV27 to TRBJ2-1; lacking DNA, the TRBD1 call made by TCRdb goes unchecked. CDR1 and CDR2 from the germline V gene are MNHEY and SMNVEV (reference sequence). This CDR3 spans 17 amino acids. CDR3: CASSVGQQKLSYNEQFF.

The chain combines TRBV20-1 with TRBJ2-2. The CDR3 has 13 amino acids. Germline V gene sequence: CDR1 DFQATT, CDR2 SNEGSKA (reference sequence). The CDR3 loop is CSATKTNTGELFF.

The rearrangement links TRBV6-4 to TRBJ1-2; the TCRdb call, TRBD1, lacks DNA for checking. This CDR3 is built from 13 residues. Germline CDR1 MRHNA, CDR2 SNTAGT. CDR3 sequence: CASSAGQGYGYTF.

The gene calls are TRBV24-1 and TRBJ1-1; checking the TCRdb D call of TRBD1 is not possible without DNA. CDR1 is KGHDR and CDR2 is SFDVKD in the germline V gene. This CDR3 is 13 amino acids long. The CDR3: CATSGAHRGEAFF.

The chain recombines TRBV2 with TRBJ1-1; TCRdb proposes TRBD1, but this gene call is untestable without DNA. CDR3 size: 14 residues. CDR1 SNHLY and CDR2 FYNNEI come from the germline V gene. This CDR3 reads CASSARTANTEAFF.

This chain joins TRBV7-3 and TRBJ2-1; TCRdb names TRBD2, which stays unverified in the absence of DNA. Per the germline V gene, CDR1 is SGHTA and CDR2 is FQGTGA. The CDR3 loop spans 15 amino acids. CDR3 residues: CASSLGLATYNEQFF.

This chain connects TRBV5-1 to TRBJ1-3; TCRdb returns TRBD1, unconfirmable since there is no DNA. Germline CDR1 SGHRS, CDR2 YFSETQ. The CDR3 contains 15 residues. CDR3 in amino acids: CASTLGATSGNTIYF.

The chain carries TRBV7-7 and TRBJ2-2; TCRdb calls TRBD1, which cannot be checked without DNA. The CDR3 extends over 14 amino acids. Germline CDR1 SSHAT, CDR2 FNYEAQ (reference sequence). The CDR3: CASSPQEGAGELFF. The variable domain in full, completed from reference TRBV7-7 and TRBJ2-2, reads GAGVSQSPRYKVTKRGQDVTLRCDPISSHATLYWYQQALGQGPEFLTYFNYEAQPDKSGLPSDRFSAERPEGSISTLTIQRTEQRDSAMYRCASSPQEGAGELFFGEGSRLTVL.

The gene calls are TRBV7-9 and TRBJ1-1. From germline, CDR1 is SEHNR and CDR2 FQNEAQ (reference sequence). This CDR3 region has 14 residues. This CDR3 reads CASSLEWRNTEAFF.

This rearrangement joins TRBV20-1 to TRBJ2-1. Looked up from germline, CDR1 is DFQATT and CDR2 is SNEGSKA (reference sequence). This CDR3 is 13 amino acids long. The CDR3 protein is CSSLPVLSNEQFF.

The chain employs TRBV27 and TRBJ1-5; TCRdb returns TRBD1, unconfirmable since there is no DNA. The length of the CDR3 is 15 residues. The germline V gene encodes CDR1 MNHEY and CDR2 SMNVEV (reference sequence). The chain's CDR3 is CASSSRTARRQPQHF.

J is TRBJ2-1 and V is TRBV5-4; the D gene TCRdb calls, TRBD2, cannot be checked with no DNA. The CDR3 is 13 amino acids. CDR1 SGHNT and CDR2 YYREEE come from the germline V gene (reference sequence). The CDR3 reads CASSFARENEQFF.